This TCR beta chain was recorded in a study of CD8+ T cells in alopecia areata. Overall study: A regimen of oral tofacitinib, 5 to 10 mg twice daily, was given to treated patients. Broader study findings: Mouse data revealed clearer TCR sharing than patient data did, a gap possibly tied to HLA. A large proportion of expanded lesional clones were detected persisting in scalp and blood during tofacitinib.

The CDR3 has 15 amino acids. CDR1 and CDR2 from the germline V gene are MNHEY and SMNVEV (reference sequence). Trimming at V came to 5 bases and at J to 4 bases, leaving 8 bases not matched to a gene. Extraction and reverse transcription of RNA yielded cDNA as the sequencing template. TCRdb's table, derived via immunoSEQ multiplex PCR, lists solely in-frame clones and lacks some. Of about 140,000 clones in the sample, about 88% were seen once. The table lists this clone with a count of one. The antigen is undetermined. Treatment described: oral pan-JAK inhibitor, 5-10 mg twice daily. Alopecia areata patients provided lesional scalp punch biopsies and peripheral blood.

Sequenced here: CD8+ T cells sorted from blood, sampled at week 4, from a patient treated with tofacitinib. This sequence originates from a human donor with alopecia areata. The chain carries TRBV27 and TRBJ2-1; TRBD2 matches 7 bases. The CDR3 loop reads CASSPNSGIYNEQFF. The CDR3 nucleotides are TGTGCCAGCAGTCCTAACAGCGGGATATACAATGAGCAGTTCTTC.